This record concerns one TCR beta chain sequence. What it binds is not known. This sample stems from a study of T cell responses to AZD1222 COVID-19 vaccine. Study-wide points: Unmutated variant regions are reportedly targeted by nearly half of spike-specific TCRs. Scientists sampled the repertoires only once the peak T cell response had passed. The donor group comprised mostly white British people and more females; the analysis possibly underestimated clonal diversity.

The CDR3 is 14 residues long. Looked up from germline, CDR1 is MGHRA and CDR2 is YSYEKL. V was trimmed by 1 base and J by 5 bases, leaving 9 bases between them. This table comes from immunoSEQ multiplex PCR, and its TCRdb copy is limited to in-frame clones, with some not included. The sample yields approximately 130,000 clones, 88% seen once. The source is an adult who received the AZD1222 COVID-19 vaccine. This sequence joins TRBV4-1 and TRBJ1-5; D possibly corresponds to TRBD1 (5 bases). This sample comprised peripheral blood, obtained 28 days after the second AZD1222 dose. The CDR3 reads CASSQVRVDQPQHF. The CDR3 region has the DNA TGCGCCAGCAGCCAAGTCAGGGTAGATCAGCCCCAGCATTTT.